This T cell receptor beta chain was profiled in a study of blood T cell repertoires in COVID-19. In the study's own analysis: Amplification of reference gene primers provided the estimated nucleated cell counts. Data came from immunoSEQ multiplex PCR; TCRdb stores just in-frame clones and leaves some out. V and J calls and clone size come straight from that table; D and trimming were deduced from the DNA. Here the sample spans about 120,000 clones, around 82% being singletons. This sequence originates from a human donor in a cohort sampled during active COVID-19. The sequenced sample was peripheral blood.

For the CDR3, the DNA is TGCAGCGTTGGTCAGTACAATCAGCCCCAGCATTTT. It codes for CSVGQYNQPQHF. The chain recombines TRBV29-1 with TRBJ1-5; D not certain. Germline loops: CDR1 SQVTM, CDR2 ANQGSEA. The CDR3 contains 12 residues. V was shortened by 4 bases and J by 3 bases, with 7 bases between the two germline ends.